Below are 27 T cell receptor beta chains sequenced from a single sample in a study of CXCR4 blockade with PD-1 therapy in pancreatic cancer. Profiled with immunoSEQ multiplex PCR; TCRdb holds only in-frame clones, not every one. In the table there are about 5,900 clones, less than 40% of which are singletons. Material for sequencing was tumor tissue. These receptors all come from a human donor with pancreatic ductal adenocarcinoma.

The genes are TRBV28 and TRBJ2-1; TRBD2 matches 9 bases. The CDR3 has 16 amino acids. Germline assignment: CDR1 MDHEN and CDR2 SYDVKM. J was trimmed by 9 bases and V by 8 bases; bases with no gene match: 17. The CDR3 coding sequence is TGTGCCAGCCTTTCGCCTGGACTAGCGACGGTCGGTGAGCAGTTCTTC. The encoded protein is CASLSPGLATVGEQFF.

This clone was observed a handful of times. The chain joins TRBV7-6 to TRBJ2-5; no clear D. The ends were cut back, 1 base at V and 2 bases at J, with 11 bases in the middle. Germline V gives CDR1 SGHVS, CDR2 FNYEAQ. The length of the CDR3 is 15 residues. The CDR3 is CASSLVLGAQETQYF. CDR3 coding DNA: TGTGCCAGCAGCTTAGTTCTTGGAGCGCAAGAGACCCAGTACTTC.

The chain is built from TRBV25-1 and TRBJ1-4, with D perhaps TRBD1 (5 bases). Germline-derived CDR1 and CDR2 are MGHDK and SYGVNS. The ends were cut back, 7 bases at V and 8 bases at J, with 14 bases in the middle. This CDR3 has 13 amino acids. The CDR3 coding sequence is TGTGCCAGCACGGACGGGGGGTGGGAAAAACTGTTTTTT. Its translation is CASTDGGWEKLFF.

The chain carries TRBV28 and TRBJ2-6; unclear D gene. From germline, CDR1 is MDHEN and CDR2 SYDVKM. This CDR3 comprises 15 residues. V was shortened by 2 bases and J by 2 bases, with 7 bases between the two germline ends. DNA of the CDR3: TGTGCCAGCAGTTTACCGGGTCCTGGGGCCAACGTCCTGACTTTC. Residues: CASSLPGPGANVLTF.

This clone occurred a few times. The chain recombines TRBV29-1 with TRBJ2-1; 7 bases are a match to TRBD2. The CDR3 has 13 residues. V shed 4 bases, J shed 7 bases, and the junction held 7 bases outside the gene matches. Germline V gene data show CDR1 as SQVTM and CDR2 as ANQGSEA. This CDR3 is CSVVGLAENEQFF. The CDR3 coding sequence is TGCAGCGTTGTGGGTCTAGCGGAGAATGAGCAGTTCTTC.

This clone was found a few times. The genes are TRBV11-3 and TRBJ2-7; D ambiguous. Per the germline V gene, CDR1 is SGHNT and CDR2 is YENEEA. Trimming removed 5 bases from V and 6 bases from J, with 17 bases in between. The length of the CDR3 is 14 residues. CDR3 region: CASSTTYKPGEQYF. The DNA for the CDR3 is TGTGCCAGCAGCACGACGTACAAACCCGGCGAGCAGTACTTC.

This clone was counted between two and nine times. The chain has TRBV4-1 and TRBJ1-2; no firm D call. The CDR3 contains 15 residues. Per the germline V gene, CDR1 is MGHRA and CDR2 is YSYEKL. V lost 4 bases to trimming and J lost 2 bases, with 14 bases between them. CDR3 bases: TGCGCCAGCAGCCTAGGTCCGGCAGCAAACTATGGCTACACCTTC. Its translation: CASSLGPAANYGYTF.

This clone came up many times. V gene TRBV11-3 combines with J gene TRBJ2-2; TRBD2 agrees at 13 bases. The length of the CDR3 is 17 residues. J was trimmed by 4 bases and V by 4 bases; bases with no gene match: 6. Germline V gene data show CDR1 as SGHNT and CDR2 as YENEEA. The CDR3 sequence: CASSSTGTSGITGELFF. As DNA, the CDR3 is TGTGCCAGCAGCTCCACCGGGACTAGCGGGATCACCGGGGAGCTGTTTTTT. Drawing the rest from reference TRBV11-3 and TRBJ2-2, the complete variable domain is EAGVVQSPRYKIIEKKQPVAFWCNPISGHNTLYWYLQNLGQGPELLIRYENEEAVDDSQLPKDRFSAERLKGVDSTLKIQPAELGDSAVYLCASSSTGTSGITGELFFGEGSRLTVL.

The rearrangement uses TRBV11-3 and TRBJ2-2, with TRBD1 matching 9 bases. After removal of 6 bases from V and 5 bases from J, the junction contained 7 bases not matched to a gene. This CDR3 has 15 amino acids. Germline V CDR1 and CDR2: SGHNT, YENEEA. The CDR3 region is CASSTGQGETGELFF. The CDR3 DNA reads as TGTGCCAGCAGTACGGGACAGGGCGAAACCGGGGAGCTGTTTTTT. Variable domain in full (rest from reference TRBV11-3 and TRBJ2-2): EAGVVQSPRYKIIEKKQPVAFWCNPISGHNTLYWYLQNLGQGPELLIRYENEEAVDDSQLPKDRFSAERLKGVDSTLKIQPAELGDSAVYLCASSTGQGETGELFFGEGSRLTVL.

The table lists this clone with a few counts. This rearrangement joins TRBV9 to TRBJ2-3; D is possibly TRBD1 (6 bases). This CDR3 region has 16 residues. V gave up 1 base and J gave up 0 bases, with 12 bases separating them. Germline V CDR1 and CDR2: SGDLS, YYNGEE. The CDR3 sequence: CASSVTGTLSTDTQYF. The DNA of the CDR3 is TGTGCCAGCAGCGTAACGGGGACACTCAGCACAGATACGCAGTATTTT.

J is TRBJ2-5 and V is TRBV18, with a weak D call TRBD2 (5 bases). Trimming took off 1 base at V and 3 bases at J, with 9 bases between the two ends. This CDR3 is built from 14 residues. Per the germline V gene, CDR1 is KGHSH and CDR2 is LQKENI. In nucleotides, the CDR3 is TGTGCCAGCTCACCACTTGGACTCAAAGAGACCCAGTACTTC. This gives the protein CASSPLGLKETQYF.

This rearrangement joins TRBV11-3 to TRBJ2-7; D possibly corresponds to TRBD2 (6 bases). The ends were cut back, 1 base at V and 2 bases at J, with 12 bases in the middle. CDR3 length: 15 amino acids. Germline V gene lookup returns CDR1 SGHNT and CDR2 YENEEA. In DNA, the CDR3 is TGTGCCAGCAGCTTAGGCGCTAGCGATCCCTACGAGCAGTACTTC. It is translated as CASSLGASDPYEQYF. The full variable domain, rest sourced from reference TRBV11-3 and TRBJ2-7, is EAGVVQSPRYKIIEKKQPVAFWCNPISGHNTLYWYLQNLGQGPELLIRYENEEAVDDSQLPKDRFSAERLKGVDSTLKIQPAELGDSAVYLCASSLGASDPYEQYFGPGTRLTVT.

The chain joins TRBV7-5 to TRBJ2-7; whether TRBD2, the table's D call, matches the DNA was not checked. TRBV7-5 is termed a pseudogene. There are 14 residues in the CDR3. The CDR3 DNA follows: TGTGCCAGCAGCCTGGGACTAGCGGGGGGCGAGCAGTACTTC. It is translated as CASSLGLAGGEQYF.

CDR3 region: CASVRTYRGNTIYF. CDR3 nucleotide sequence: TGTGCCAGCGTAAGGACGTACCGTGGAAACACCATATATTTT. The genes are TRBV28 and TRBJ1-3; no clear D gene. CDR3 size: 14 residues. V lost 8 bases to trimming and J lost 3 bases, with 14 bases between them. Germline V gene lookup returns CDR1 MDHEN and CDR2 SYDVKM.

This chain links TRBV19 with TRBJ1-5; weak D call: TRBD1 (6 bases). This CDR3 has 13 amino acids. The V and J ends lost 5 bases and 7 bases respectively, with 12 bases between them. Germline V gene lookup returns CDR1 LNHDA and CDR2 SQIVND (reference sequence). CDR3 DNA: TGTGCCAGTAGTGGAACAGGGAAACAGCCCCAGCATTTT. Protein: CASSGTGKQPQHF.

In this sample, this clone turned up many times. The J gene is TRBJ1-1, the V gene TRBV11-3; 8 bases agree with TRBD1. Germline lookup yields CDR1 SGHNT and CDR2 YENEEA. V dropped 5 bases and J dropped 1; count of bases not matched to a gene: 3. The CDR3 extends over 14 amino acids. CDR3 sequence (DNA): TGTGCCAGCAGCGCACAGGGGGGGAACACTGAAGCTTTCTTT. Amino acid sequence: CASSAQGGNTEAFF.

Ten or more counts support this clone. The rearrangement joins TRBV6-8 to TRBJ2-1; 7 bases match TRBD1. This CDR3 has 15 amino acids. V was clipped by 4 bases and J by 0 bases; unmatched bases: 3. The germline CDR1 and CDR2 sequences are MNHGY and SAAAGT. CDR3 in amino acids: CASSSDRASYNEQFF. CDR3 DNA sequence: TGTGCCAGCAGTTCCGACAGGGCCTCCTACAATGAGCAGTTCTTC.

This clone was observed a few times. J is TRBJ2-5 and V is TRBV12-5; a weak D match, TRBD2 (6 bases). The CDR3 covers 14 residues. Germline loops: CDR1 LGHNT, CDR2 FRNRAP. Here the CDR3 DNA reads TGTGCCAGCAAGCCCCTAGCGTACGAAGAGACCCAGTACTTC. Amino acid sequence: CASKPLAYEETQYF. Complete variable domain (other parts from reference TRBV12-5 and TRBJ2-5): DARVTQTPRHKVTEMGQEVTMRCQPILGHNTVFWYRQTMMQGLELLAYFRNRAPLDDSGMPKDRFSAEMPDATLATLKIQPSEPRDSAVYFCASKPLAYEETQYFGPGTRLLVL.

CDR3 nucleotides: TGTGCCAGCAGTTCCCGGGACTATGGCTACACCTTC. Its protein product is CASSSRDYGYTF. The J gene is TRBJ1-2, the V gene TRBV28; the D is unclear. Germline CDR1 and CDR2: MDHEN and SYDVKM. CDR3 length: 12 amino acids. V was shortened by 4 bases and J by 3 bases, with 6 bases between the two germline ends.

V and J are TRBV18 and TRBJ2-3, with TRBD2 identical over 9 bases. Unmatched junction bases numbered 5, after V lost 3 bases and J lost 4 bases. CDR1 is KGHSH, CDR2 LQKENI, per germline. The CDR3 sequence is 15 residues long. CDR3 amino acids: CASSPGLADPDTQYF. CDR3 sequence (DNA): TGTGCCAGCTCACCGGGACTAGCTGATCCAGATACGCAGTATTTT.

This sequence joins TRBV25-1 and TRBJ2-2, with D perhaps TRBD2 (5 bases). This CDR3 has 15 amino acids. The V gene's germline CDR1 is MGHDK and CDR2 SYGVNS. V gave up 2 bases and J gave up 1 base, with 8 bases separating them. The CDR3 region is CASSERRGNTGELFF. CDR3 bases: TGTGCCAGCAGTGAACGTCGGGGGAACACCGGGGAGCTGTTTTTT.

This clone has at least ten counts. The sample has other DNA sequences that encode this CDR3 too. CDR3 protein: CASSEGTLKETQYF. CDR3 coding DNA: TGTGCCAGCAGTGAAGGGACGCTTAAAGAGACCCAGTACTTC. The rearrangement joins TRBV6-1 to TRBJ2-5; D is undetermined. Per the germline V gene, CDR1 is MNHNS and CDR2 is SASEGT. The CDR3 has 14 residues. The ends were cut back, 1 base at V and 3 bases at J, with 9 bases in the middle.

This clone was seen only once. The chain joins TRBV15 to TRBJ2-5; the match to TRBD2 covers 8 bases. V shed 2 bases, J shed 1 base, and the junction held 6 bases outside the gene matches. The CDR3 is 16 residues long. Germline lookup yields CDR1 LNHNV and CDR2 YYDKDF (reference sequence). The CDR3 nucleotides are TGTGCCACCAGCAGACAAGCGGGAGACCTCCAAGAGACCCAGTACTTC. It translates to CATSRQAGDLQETQYF.

The chain uses TRBV18 and TRBJ2-7; 10 nucleotides agree with TRBD1. CDR1 is KGHSH, CDR2 LQKENI, per germline. V shed 0 bases and J 7 bases; nucleotides not matched to a gene: 9. This CDR3 contains 16 residues. CDR3 in amino acids: CASSPPYIGQGEEQYF. The CDR3 DNA reads as TGTGCCAGCTCACCACCTTATATAGGACAGGGGGAAGAGCAGTACTTC.

V gene TRBV10-1 combines with J gene TRBJ2-1; 7 nucleotides align to TRBD1. This CDR3 has 12 residues. Germline loops: CDR1 WNHNN, CDR2 SYGVQD (reference sequence). The V and J ends lost 10 bases and 8 bases, in that order; junction bases with no gene match: 8. CDR3 residues: CATLGGWDEQFF. CDR3 DNA: TGCGCCACTTTAGGGGGCTGGGATGAGCAGTTCTTC.

This clone has a handful of counts. The rearrangement joins TRBV6-8 to TRBJ1-1; TRBD1 aligns across 9 bases. The CDR3 is made up of 13 amino acids. Looked up from germline, CDR1 is MNHGY and CDR2 is SAAAGT. V shed 5 bases and J 8 bases; nucleotides not matched to a gene: 6. The CDR3 loop reads CASSETGGAEAFF. The DNA of the CDR3 is TGTGCCAGCAGTGAGACAGGGGGTGCGGAAGCTTTCTTT.

This rearrangement joins TRBV19 to TRBJ2-1, with 9 bases aligning to TRBD2. Germline assignment: CDR1 LNHDA and CDR2 SQIVND (reference sequence). The CDR3 has 15 residues. The J segment lost 6 bases and the V segment lost 10 bases, leaving 13 bases of the junction unmatched. Written as DNA, the CDR3 is TGTGCCACCTCCCAGGCCGGGACTAGCCGCAATGAGCAGTTCTTC. It codes for CATSQAGTSRNEQFF. Drawing the rest from reference TRBV19 and TRBJ2-1, the complete variable domain is DGGITQSPKYLFRKEGQNVTLSCEQNLNHDAMYWYRQDPGQGLRLIYYSQIVNDFQKGDIAEGYSVSREKKESFPLTVTSAQKNPTAFYLCATSQAGTSRNEQFFGPGTRLTVL.